Presented here are 29 T cell receptor beta chains from one specimen sequenced in a study of T cells in Graves' hyperthyroidism and ophthalmopathy. From RNA transcripts, TCR beta CDR3 regions were amplified. First-round RT-PCR of the TCR CDR3 relied on the HTBI primer set. TCRdb re-derived calls from the multiplex PCR reads in MiXCR, one entry per CDR3 protein. In the table there are around 600,000 distinct CDR3 sequences, approximately 14% of which are singletons. The sample comprised blood. The receptors were sampled from a woman under 40 with Graves' hyperthyroidism.

The sample holds many counts of this clonotype. This chain joins TRBV7-8 and TRBJ2-2; D unclear. V was trimmed by 0 bases and J by 4 bases, leaving 9 bases between them. This CDR3 spans 15 amino acids. From germline, CDR1 is SGHVS and CDR2 FQNEAQ. CDR3: CASSLATVVTGELFF. The CDR3 nucleotides read TGTGCCAGCAGCTTAGCGACGGTCGTCACCGGGGAGCTGTTTTTT. Full variable domain (missing parts from reference TRBV7-8 and TRBJ2-2): GAGVSQSPRYKVAKRGQDVALRCDPISGHVSLFWYQQALGQGPEFLTYFQNEAQLDKSGLPSDRFFAERPEGSVSTLKIQRTQQEDSAVYLCASSLATVVTGELFFGEGSRLTVL.

CDR3 in amino acids: CASSQEGLEGGYNEQFF. The CDR3 nucleotides are TGTGCCAGCAGCCAAGAGGGGTTGGAGGGGGGTTACAATGAGCAGTTCTTC. The chain links TRBV4-2 to TRBJ2-1, with D perhaps TRBD1 or TRBD2 (6 bases each). V was cut by 0 bases and J by 4 bases, with 16 bases left in between. The CDR3 totals 17 residues. From germline, CDR1 is LGHNA and CDR2 YNFKEQ.

The chain combines TRBV27 with TRBJ1-4; D is undetermined. The germline CDR1 and CDR2 sequences are MNHEY and SMNVEV (reference sequence). This CDR3 has 16 amino acids. Trimming took off 3 bases at V and 7 bases at J, with 18 bases between the two ends. The CDR3 coding sequence is TGTGCCAGCAGTTTTAAGATACAAGAGGTCACTGAAAAACTGTTTTTT. It specifies CASSFKIQEVTEKLFF.

Remarks on this clonotype: A much larger clone sits a single nucleotide away, making a read error possible. V usage is TRBV20-1 and J usage is TRBJ1-2; TRBD1 might be the D (5 bases). Trimming took 5 bases from V and 6 from J, leaving 16 bases between them. This CDR3 is 13 amino acids long. Germline V gene lookup returns CDR1 DFQATT and CDR2 SNEGSKA (reference sequence). CDR3 coding DNA: TGCAGTGCTGGAAATACAGGAGAGAATGGCTACACCTTC. Protein sequence: CSAGNTGENGYTF.

This clonotype was detected ten times or more. The chain couples TRBV2 to TRBJ2-7; TRBD1 is a possible D gene (5 bases). Trimming pared 6 bases from V and 0 bases from J, leaving 12 bases between. CDR3 size: 14 residues. From germline, CDR1 is SNHLY and CDR2 FYNNEI. Here the CDR3 DNA reads TGTGCCAGCAGCGCAGACAGAGCCTCCTACGAGCAGTACTTC. Protein: CASSADRASYEQYF.

This clonotype was detected only a few times. The chain carries TRBV6-5 and TRBJ1-1; weak D call: TRBD1 (5 bases). The ends were cut back, 0 bases at V and 8 bases at J, with 16 bases in the middle. Germline V gene lookup returns CDR1 MNHEY and CDR2 SVGAGI. The CDR3 has 15 amino acids. This CDR3 reads CASSYSMISGLEAFF. The CDR3 nucleotides are TGTGCCAGCAGTTACTCGATGATATCGGGACTGGAAGCTTTCTTT.

This clonotype has ten or more counts. The gene calls are TRBV7-6 and TRBJ2-3; no definite D call. From germline, CDR1 is SGHVS and CDR2 FNYEAQ. The CDR3 runs to 16 residues. V was trimmed by 0 bases and J by 3 bases, leaving 13 bases between them. The CDR3 nucleotides are TGTGCCAGCAGCTTAGCTTCCGGACGAGGAACAGATACGCAGTATTTT. Translating it yields CASSLASGRGTDTQYF.

In this sample, this clonotype turned up once. The CDR3 protein is CASSIDEYEQYF. CDR3 bases: TGTGCCAGCAGCATCGACGAATACGAGCAGTACTTC. V is TRBV9 and J is TRBJ2-7; D unresolved. V shed 4 bases and J shed 4 bases, with 9 bases lying between them. Per germline, CDR1 SGDLS and CDR2 YYNGEE. CDR3 size: 12 residues.

Details on this clonotype: Being one base from a much bigger clone, this may be a read error. The genes are TRBV20-1 and TRBJ2-7; TRBD1 agrees at 8 bases. The CDR3 is made up of 14 amino acids. Germline CDR1 DFQATT, CDR2 SNEGSKA (reference sequence). The CDR3 region has the DNA TGCGGTGCCCTACCCCGGGACAGGCGGTACGAGCAGTACTTC. It is translated as CGALPRDRRYEQYF.

Ten or more counts support this clonotype. The chain carries TRBV28 and TRBJ2-2; 7 nucleotides agree with TRBD2. The ends lost 8 bases at V and 1 base at J; junction bases unmatched: 4. CDR1 and CDR2 from the germline V gene are MDHEN and SYDVKM. This CDR3 comprises 14 residues. CDR3 region: CASGGLVNTGELFF. In DNA form, the CDR3 reads TGTGCCAGCGGCGGACTAGTGAACACCGGGGAGCTGTTTTTT.

This clonotype has only a few counts. This sequence joins TRBV30 and TRBJ1-2; the match to TRBD1 covers 7 bases. Germline values: CDR1 GTSNPN, CDR2 SVGIG (reference sequence). There are 13 residues in the CDR3. Trimming removed 3 bases from V and 5 bases from J; junction bases left unmatched: 6. The CDR3 region has the DNA TGTGCCTGGAGGTTACCGACAGGGTATGGCTACACCTTC. Translation gives CAWRLPTGYGYTF.

The chain recombines TRBV7-6 with TRBJ2-1, with D unresolved. Germline CDR1 and CDR2: SGHVS and FNYEAQ. This CDR3 region has 15 residues. V dropped 1 base and J dropped 6 bases, with 13 bases sitting between them. This chain's CDR3 is CASSLGPSPGNEQFF. For the CDR3, the DNA is TGTGCCAGCAGCTTAGGCCCCTCACCCGGCAATGAGCAGTTCTTC.

With regard to this clonotype: This may be a read error: a much more frequent sequence differs by one nucleotide. The rearrangement links TRBV3-1 to TRBJ2-4, with 9 bases matching TRBD1. V shed 4 bases and J 9 bases; nucleotides not matched to a gene: 10. Germline lookup yields CDR1 LGHDT and CDR2 YNNKEL (reference sequence). This CDR3 is built from 15 residues. For the CDR3, the DNA is TGTGCCAGCAGCCGAGGAAATCCGGGACAGGGCATTCAGTACTTC. This gives the protein CASSRGNPGQGIQYF.

The rearrangement links TRBV24-1 to TRBJ1-1, with D possibly TRBD1 on 5 matching bases. From germline, CDR1 is KGHDR and CDR2 SFDVKD. This CDR3 spans 13 amino acids. V lost 7 bases and J lost 0, with 8 bases in between. CDR3 in amino acids: CATSLGVNTEAFF. CDR3 DNA sequence: TGTGCCACCAGCCTAGGGGTGAACACTGAAGCTTTCTTT.

The sample holds many counts of this clonotype. The V gene is TRBV7-2, the J gene TRBJ2-1, with D unresolved. Germline-derived CDR1 and CDR2 are SGHTA and FQGNSA. CDR3 length: 17 residues. V lost 3 bases and J 10 bases, leaving 25 bases between the germline ends. The CDR3: CASSFGFHRTTVQEQFF. CDR3 DNA: TGTGCCAGCAGCTTCGGTTTCCATCGGACCACCGTCCAAGAGCAGTTCTTC.

This clonotype was seen ten or more times. This chain links TRBV5-1 with TRBJ2-7, with a tentative D call TRBD1 (6 bases). Per germline, CDR1 SGHRS and CDR2 YFSETQ. V lost 2 bases, J lost 0 bases, and 9 bases lay in between. The length of the CDR3 is 14 residues. CDR3: CASSFQGPSYEQYF. The CDR3 DNA reads TGCGCCAGCAGCTTTCAGGGGCCCTCCTACGAGCAGTACTTC.

V and J are TRBV7-9 and TRBJ2-1; a possible D gene is TRBD2 (5 bases). The CDR3 is 15 amino acids. CDR1 is SEHNR, CDR2 FQNEAQ, per germline (reference sequence). V gave up 5 bases and J gave up 4 bases, with 15 bases separating them. In nucleotides, the CDR3 is TGTGCCAGCAGCCCCCGGGATGCAGCGTACAATGAGCAGTTCTTC. Its translation: CASSPRDAAYNEQFF.

The chain has TRBV7-9 and TRBJ1-2; a possible D gene is TRBD1 (5 bases). CDR3 length: 14 amino acids. Trimming took off 1 base at V and 5 bases at J, with 11 bases between the two ends. Looked up from germline, CDR1 is SEHNR and CDR2 is FQNEAQ (reference sequence). The CDR3 coding sequence is TGTGCCAGCAGCTTAGGGGGGGTCCCATATGGCTACACCTTC. Translated, it gives CASSLGGVPYGYTF.

In this sample, this clonotype turned up many times. The chain combines TRBV10-3 with TRBJ2-7; 9 bases are shared with TRBD2. Trimming at V came to 2 bases and at J to 3 bases, leaving 8 bases not matched to a gene. This CDR3 comprises 16 residues. In germline, CDR1 is ENHRY, CDR2 SYGVKD. CDR3 sequence: CAISETLGLADYEQYF. The DNA for the CDR3 is TGTGCCATCAGTGAGACACTGGGACTAGCTGACTACGAGCAGTACTTC.

There are many counts of this clonotype. The rearrangement links TRBV2 to TRBJ1-5; TRBD1 is a possible D gene (5 bases). Trimming left V 5 bases short and J 8 bases short, with 13 bases between. The CDR3 is 13 residues long. The germline V gene encodes CDR1 SNHLY and CDR2 FYNNEI. CDR3 coding DNA: TGTGCCAGCAGTAGGGACGTACAAGAGCCCCAGCATTTT. Amino acids: CASSRDVQEPQHF.

The genes are TRBV15 and TRBJ1-5, with D possibly TRBD1 on 6 matching bases. The germline gives CDR1 LNHNV, CDR2 YYDKDF (reference sequence). V was clipped by 0 bases and J by 0 bases, with 27 bases between them. The CDR3 spans 22 residues. In DNA, the CDR3 is TGTGCCACCAGCAGAGAATTAGTGAGGCTAGACAGGCCCTTCCTTAGCAATCAGCCCCAGCATTTT. It codes for CATSRELVRLDRPFLSNQPQHF.

This clonotype was seen repeatedly, ten times or more. CDR3 nucleotides: TGCAGTGCAGAAGGGTTTTCAGATACGCAGTATTTT. It yields the protein CSAEGFSDTQYF. The V and J genes are TRBV20-1 and TRBJ2-3; D is undetermined. The CDR3 is made up of 12 amino acids. Trimming left V 6 bases short and J 4 bases short, with 11 bases between. Per the germline V gene, CDR1 is DFQATT and CDR2 is SNEGSKA (reference sequence).

This clonotype was detected many times. The chain recombines TRBV14 with TRBJ2-7, with D perhaps TRBD1 (5 bases). The germline V and J ends were trimmed by 7 bases and 5 bases, with 12 bases remaining between them. This CDR3 comprises 12 residues. Germline-derived CDR1 and CDR2 are SGHDN and FVKESK. This CDR3 reads CASIHRPDEQYF. DNA of the CDR3: TGTGCCAGCATCCACAGGCCTGACGAGCAGTACTTC. The full variable domain, its missing parts supplied by reference TRBV14 and TRBJ2-7, is EAGVTQFPSHSVIEKGQTVTLRCDPISGHDNLYWYRRVMGKEIKFLLHFVKESKQDESGMPNNRFLAERTGGTYSTLKVQPAELEDSGVYFCASIHRPDEQYFGPGTRLTVT.

This clonotype was counted between two and nine times. This chain connects TRBV29-1 to TRBJ1-1; D not resolved. The CDR3 runs to 14 residues. Trimming cost V 0 bases and J 5 bases, with 13 bases left between them. Germline-derived CDR1 and CDR2 are SQVTM and ANQGSEA. The CDR3 is CSVEDALTKTEAFF. The CDR3 DNA reads as TGCAGCGTTGAAGATGCCTTAACTAAAACTGAAGCTTTCTTT.

This clonotype came up many times. The chain is built from TRBV9 and TRBJ1-5; 8 bases match TRBD1. Looked up from germline, CDR1 is SGDLS and CDR2 is YYNGEE. This CDR3 is built from 15 residues. V shed 3 bases and J 7 bases; nucleotides not matched to a gene: 9. CDR3 nucleotides: TGTGCCAGCAGCGCCACAGGGGGGGGAGTCCAGCCCCAGCATTTT. It yields the protein CASSATGGGVQPQHF.

There are many counts of this clonotype. The CDR3 reads CASSISVSEAFF. CDR3 in DNA: TGTGCCAGCAGCATTAGTGTCTCTGAAGCTTTCTTT. The rearrangement uses TRBV7-9 and TRBJ1-1; D remains ambiguous. The germline CDR1 and CDR2 sequences are SEHNR and FQNEAQ (reference sequence). CDR3 size: 12 residues. V dropped 5 bases and J dropped 6 bases, with 10 bases sitting between them.

V gene TRBV18 combines with J gene TRBJ2-5; TRBD1 matches at 7 bases. The germline V gene encodes CDR1 KGHSH and CDR2 LQKENI. J gave up 2 bases and V 3 bases, and 3 bases lay outside the gene matches. This CDR3 is built from 14 residues. CDR3 loop: CASSPMGQQETQYF. The CDR3 DNA follows: TGTGCCAGCTCACCGATGGGACAGCAAGAGACCCAGTACTTC.

The V call is TRBV27, the J call TRBJ1-2, with TRBD1 as a possible D gene (5 bases). CDR1 MNHEY and CDR2 SMNVEV come from the germline V gene (reference sequence). The CDR3 sequence is 13 residues long. V was cut by 4 bases and J by 4 bases, with 10 bases left in between. Here the CDR3 reads CASSSGGLYGYTF. The CDR3 coding sequence is TGTGCCAGCAGTTCCGGGGGTCTCTATGGCTACACCTTC.

This clonotype came up a few times. The rearrangement uses TRBV9 and TRBJ1-3; 8 nucleotides align to TRBD1. V lost 0 bases to trimming and J lost 4 bases; unmatched junction nucleotides: 6. The germline V gene has CDR1 SGDLS and CDR2 YYNGEE. CDR3 length equals 16 residues. CDR3 loop: CASSVAPTGVGNTIYF. CDR3 bases: TGTGCCAGCAGCGTAGCTCCGACAGGGGTCGGAAACACCATATATTTT.